The 29 T cell receptor beta chains in this list originate from one sample, sequenced in a study of cytomegalovirus exposure and HLA in healthy donors. PCR amplification relied on 60 Vbeta primers (plus 13 Jbeta primers). Produced via immunoSEQ multiplex PCR; TCRdb's table is partial and in-frame only. The sample comprises about 200,000 clones, around three quarters of which are singletons, and 3.5% to 5% rests with the top ten. The material sequenced was PBMCs. These receptors came from a woman aged 30 to 39 in good health and CMV-seropositive.

The chain recombines TRBV15 with TRBJ2-7; TRBD1 matches 7 bases. The ends lost 5 bases at V and 2 bases at J; junction bases unmatched: 6. This CDR3 comprises 14 residues. Per the germline V gene, CDR1 is LNHNV and CDR2 is YYDKDF (reference sequence). The DNA for the CDR3 is TGTGCCACCAGCGGCCGGGACAGCACCTACGAGCAGTACTTC. Encoded protein: CATSGRDSTYEQYF.

Worth noting for this clone: Compared with germline, one end of the junction differs, possibly owing to a read error. The CDR3 region is CASSQPQSNEYYSF. The CDR3 nucleotides read TGTGCCAGCAGCCAACCGCAGTCGAATGAATACTACTCCTTC. The chain links TRBV4-2 to TRBJ1-2; D is uncertain. Looked up from germline, CDR1 is LGHNA and CDR2 is YNFKEQ. This CDR3 is 14 amino acids long.

This clone was counted only a few times. This chain joins TRBV7-9 and TRBJ2-2; TRBD2 matches 9 bases. J gave up 4 bases and V 5 bases, and 8 bases lay outside the gene matches. CDR1 and CDR2 (germline): SEHNR, FQNEAQ (reference sequence). This CDR3 contains 16 residues. As DNA, the CDR3 is TGTGCCAGCAGCGCCCGCGGGGGGGCAGGCACCGGGGAGCTGTTTTTT. Amino acid sequence: CASSARGGAGTGELFF.

V is TRBV10-3 and J is TRBJ1-1; TRBD1 might be the D (6 bases). This CDR3 comprises 13 residues. Per germline, CDR1 ENHRY and CDR2 SYGVKD. The CDR3 here is CAPWTVLSYEAFF. CDR3 bases: TGTGCACCTTGGACAGTACTATCCTATGAAGCTTTCTTT.

This chain uses TRBV5-5 with TRBJ2-7, with 8 positions matching TRBD1. This CDR3 has 14 amino acids. Germline V gene sequence: CDR1 SGHKS, CDR2 YYEKEE (reference sequence). With V trimmed by 4 bases and J by 2 bases, 5 bases remained unmatched. The CDR3, as DNA: TGTGCCAGCAGCCAGACAGGGGCGCCCTACGAGCAGTACTTC. Amino acid sequence: CASSQTGAPYEQYF.

The V gene is TRBV7-6, the J gene TRBJ2-1; possible D gene TRBD2, 5 bases. Germline lookup yields CDR1 SGHVS and CDR2 FNYEAQ. Trimming removed 5 bases from V and 7 bases from J, with 9 bases in between. There are 12 residues in the CDR3. In DNA, the CDR3 is TGTGCCAGCAGCACCAGCGGAAATGAGCAGTTCTTC. Translating it yields CASSTSGNEQFF.

Only a few counts were recorded for this clone. The chain joins TRBV5-4 to TRBJ1-2, with a weak D call TRBD1 (6 bases). CDR1 and CDR2 from the germline V gene are SGHNT and YYREEE (reference sequence). The V end lost 1 base, the J end lost 8 bases, and 21 bases lay between the germline ends. This CDR3 is built from 16 residues. Here the CDR3 DNA reads TGTGCCAGCAGCTTGTGGGGGCCGGGCAGGGGCAAAGGCTACACCTTC. This encodes CASSLWGPGRGKGYTF.

The chain carries TRBV4-1 and TRBJ2-7; 9 bases line up with TRBD1. The ends lost 0 bases at V and 3 bases at J; junction bases unmatched: 3. The CDR3 totals 15 residues. CDR1 and CDR2 from the germline V gene are MGHRA and YSYEKL. The CDR3 spells CASSQELTGGYEQYF. CDR3 nucleotides: TGCGCCAGCAGCCAAGAATTGACAGGGGGCTACGAGCAGTACTTC.

This clone was picked up one time. The chain combines TRBV10-2 with TRBJ2-1, with 12 nucleotides matching TRBD2. This CDR3 has 15 residues. Trimming removed 6 bases from V and 7 bases from J; junction bases left unmatched: 7. Looked up from germline, CDR1 is WSHSY and CDR2 is SAAADI. CDR3 DNA sequence: TGCGCCAGCAGGCGGACTAGCGGGACGGGGAATGAGCAGTTCTTC. Protein: CASRRTSGTGNEQFF.

The chain couples TRBV6-5 to TRBJ2-3, with a possible D match to TRBD1 (5 bases). Germline V lookup: CDR1 MNHEY, CDR2 SVGAGI. CDR3 length: 14 amino acids. V lost 8 bases and J 0 bases, leaving 12 bases between the germline ends. Written as DNA, the CDR3 is TGTGCCAGCCAAAGGGGATCTAGCACAGATACGCAGTATTTT. Encoded protein: CASQRGSSTDTQYF.

The chain has TRBV25-1 and TRBJ2-1; 7 bases align to TRBD1. The V segment lost 1 base and the J segment 2 bases; nucleotides outside the gene matches: 5. In germline, CDR1 is MGHDK, CDR2 SYGVNS. The CDR3 has 16 amino acids. The CDR3 protein is CASSELQGSAYNEQFF. The CDR3 DNA follows: TGTGCCAGCAGTGAATTACAGGGGTCAGCCTACAATGAGCAGTTCTTC.

The J gene is TRBJ2-7, the V gene TRBV27; 7 positions agree with TRBD1. This CDR3 region has 13 residues. Germline V gives CDR1 MNHEY, CDR2 SMNVEV (reference sequence). V shed 10 bases, J shed 4 bases, and the junction held 10 bases outside the gene matches. CDR3 loop: CATRDSLAYEQYF. The CDR3 bases are TGTGCCACCAGGGACAGCTTGGCTTACGAGCAGTACTTC.

The chain carries TRBV29-1 and TRBJ1-2; 7 bases are shared with TRBD1. CDR1 and CDR2 from the germline V gene are SQVTM and ANQGSEA. Trimming cost V 4 bases and J 4 bases; bases outside gene matches: 12. The CDR3 loop spans 15 amino acids. CDR3 loop: CSVGRGRSSTYGYTF. The CDR3 region has the DNA TGCAGCGTTGGTAGGGGGCGAAGCTCTACCTATGGCTACACCTTC.

This clone came up once. The chain couples TRBV7-8 to TRBJ1-3; the D is unclear. This CDR3 is 15 amino acids long. Germline loops: CDR1 SGHVS, CDR2 FQNEAQ. The V gene lost 1 base and the J gene lost 0 bases, with 7 bases spanning the gap. DNA of the CDR3: TGTGCCAGCAGCTTAGTGGCCTCCTCTGGAAACACCATATATTTT. Its protein is CASSLVASSGNTIYF. The full variable domain, with the rest looked up from reference TRBV7-8 and TRBJ1-3, is GAGVSQSPRYKVAKRGQDVALRCDPISGHVSLFWYQQALGQGPEFLTYFQNEAQLDKSGLPSDRFFAERPEGSVSTLKIQRTQQEDSAVYLCASSLVASSGNTIYFGEGSWLTVV.

The table lists this clone with a count of one. The chain links TRBV13 to TRBJ2-7, with a weak D call TRBD1 (6 bases). Germline lookup yields CDR1 PRHDT and CDR2 FYEKMQ (reference sequence). The CDR3 is made up of 15 amino acids. The V end lost 2 bases, the J end lost 4 bases, and 15 bases lay between the germline ends. The CDR3 region is CASSLTGLEPYEQYF. The CDR3 region has the DNA TGTGCCAGCAGCTTAACAGGGCTGGAGCCTTACGAGCAGTACTTC.

The rearrangement joins TRBV5-1 to TRBJ2-1, with 9 bases matching TRBD1. This CDR3 spans 14 amino acids. Germline values: CDR1 SGHRS, CDR2 YFSETQ. V was clipped by 4 bases and J by 7 bases; unmatched bases: 6. In DNA form, the CDR3 reads TGCGCCAGCAGCCTATGGGACAGGGAAAATGAGCAGTTCTTC. As protein: CASSLWDRENEQFF.

Only one count was recorded for this clone. The same CDR3 can be traced to other DNA sequences in this sample. The chain couples TRBV4-1 to TRBJ1-2; the match to TRBD1 covers 9 bases. The CDR3 runs to 13 residues. Germline CDR1 and CDR2: MGHRA and YSYEKL. Trimming cost V 3 bases and J 4 bases; bases outside gene matches: 0. CDR3: CASSQTGGYGYTF. CDR3 DNA: TGCGCCAGCAGCCAGACAGGGGGCTATGGCTACACCTTC.

The chain links TRBV19 to TRBJ1-5; 7 bases agree with TRBD1. J was trimmed by 5 bases and V by 7 bases; bases with no gene match: 14. CDR3 length equals 16 residues. Germline CDR1 is LNHDA and CDR2 is SQIVND (reference sequence). CDR3 in amino acids: CASKANGRGIDQPQHF. Here the CDR3 DNA reads TGTGCCAGTAAGGCTAACGGCAGGGGGATAGATCAGCCCCAGCATTTT.

This clone was counted only a few times. This chain connects TRBV5-8 to TRBJ2-7; 8 nucleotides match TRBD1. Germline CDR1 reads SGHTS; CDR2 reads YDEGEE. This CDR3 contains 14 residues. J was trimmed by 7 bases and V by 0 bases; bases with no gene match: 6. The CDR3 coding sequence is TGTGCCAGCAGCTTGGGGCAGGGGGCATTTGAGCAGTACTTC. Residues: CASSLGQGAFEQYF.

This chain uses TRBV27 with TRBJ1-2, with D tentatively TRBD1 (6 bases). Trimming pared 2 bases from V and 8 bases from J, leaving 12 bases between. The CDR3 spans 13 residues. CDR1 and CDR2 from the germline V gene are MNHEY and SMNVEV (reference sequence). CDR3 protein: CASSLEGGGGYTF. DNA of the CDR3: TGTGCCAGCAGTTTAGAGGGAGGGGGAGGCTACACCTTC.

Notes on this clone: The same CDR3 is also encoded by other DNA sequences in this sample. For the CDR3, the DNA is TGTGCCAGCAGGCAAGGTGGGACAGCGAACACTGAAGCTTTCTTT. It is translated as CASRQGGTANTEAFF. The chain uses TRBV2 and TRBJ1-1; 7 nucleotides agree with TRBD1. Germline trimming cut 6 bases from V and 1 base from J; bases unmatched to any gene: 8. Germline lookup yields CDR1 SNHLY and CDR2 FYNNEI. The CDR3 consists of 15 residues.

This clone occurred a few times. V and J are TRBV5-6 and TRBJ2-5; D is unclear. The CDR3 is 11 residues long. The V end was cut by 4 bases, the J end by 1 base, with 2 bases between. The germline CDR1 and CDR2 sequences are SGHDT and YYEEEE. CDR3 protein: CASSLQETQYF. CDR3 coding DNA: TGTGCCAGCAGCCTCCAAGAGACCCAGTACTTC.

The chain employs TRBV11-3 and TRBJ2-7; possibly TRBD1 for D (6 bases). This CDR3 is 14 amino acids long. Germline values: CDR1 SGHNT, CDR2 YENEEA. V was pared by 5 bases and J by 3 bases, with 14 bases between. The CDR3 DNA follows: TGTGCCAGCAGCCCCCTAGGACAGTACTACGAGCAGTACTTC. This encodes CASSPLGQYYEQYF.

The J gene is TRBJ2-7, the V gene TRBV20-1; D unclear. Germline CDR1 reads DFQATT; CDR2 reads SNEGSKA (reference sequence). The CDR3 runs to 10 residues. Deletions cut 6 bases from V and 3 bases from J, with 6 bases between. CDR3 region: CSADNYEQYF. In DNA, the CDR3 is TGCAGTGCCGACAACTACGAGCAGTACTTC.

J is TRBJ1-2 and V is TRBV5-8; D unclear. Germline-derived CDR1 and CDR2 are SGHTS and YDEGEE. The V and J ends lost 5 bases and 6 bases respectively, with 8 bases between them. The CDR3 length is 11 residues. CDR3 bases: TGTGCCAGCAGTGTTATTGATGGCTACACCTTC. Its translation: CASSVIDGYTF.

This clone appeared a few times. V is TRBV6-4 and J is TRBJ1-1; D call uncertain. Per germline, CDR1 MRHNA and CDR2 SNTAGT. The CDR3 is 13 amino acids. V shed 0 bases and J shed 3 bases, with 5 bases lying between them. The CDR3 reads CASSDSRYTEAFF. CDR3 nucleotide sequence: TGTGCCAGCAGTGACTCGAGATACACTGAAGCTTTCTTT.

This clone was counted between two and nine times. The V call is TRBV5-1, the J call TRBJ1-1; D remains unclear. Germline V lookup: CDR1 SGHRS, CDR2 YFSETQ. The CDR3 length is 13 residues. V lost 4 bases and J 3 bases, leaving 10 bases between the germline ends. CDR3 coding DNA: TGCGCCAGCAGCCGTCGTCGGGACACTGAAGCTTTCTTT. It specifies CASSRRRDTEAFF.

V is TRBV4-3 and J is TRBJ2-1; 9 nucleotides agree with TRBD2. Germline values: CDR1 LGHNA, CDR2 YSLEER. The CDR3 has 17 amino acids. After removal of 0 bases from V and 7 bases from J, the junction contained 10 bases not matched to a gene. The CDR3 region has the DNA TGCGCCAGCAGCCAAGAAATGGGGGGACTAGCATCTAATGAGCAGTTCTTC. This encodes CASSQEMGGLASNEQFF.

The V call is TRBV7-8, the J call TRBJ2-7; weak D call: TRBD1 (5 bases). Germline V gene sequence: CDR1 SGHVS, CDR2 FQNEAQ. V was clipped by 1 base and J by 7 bases, with 11 bases between them. The length of the CDR3 is 13 residues. CDR3 DNA: TGTGCCAGCAGCTTAGTGGTAGGGGCAGAGCAGTACTTC. This codes for CASSLVVGAEQYF.